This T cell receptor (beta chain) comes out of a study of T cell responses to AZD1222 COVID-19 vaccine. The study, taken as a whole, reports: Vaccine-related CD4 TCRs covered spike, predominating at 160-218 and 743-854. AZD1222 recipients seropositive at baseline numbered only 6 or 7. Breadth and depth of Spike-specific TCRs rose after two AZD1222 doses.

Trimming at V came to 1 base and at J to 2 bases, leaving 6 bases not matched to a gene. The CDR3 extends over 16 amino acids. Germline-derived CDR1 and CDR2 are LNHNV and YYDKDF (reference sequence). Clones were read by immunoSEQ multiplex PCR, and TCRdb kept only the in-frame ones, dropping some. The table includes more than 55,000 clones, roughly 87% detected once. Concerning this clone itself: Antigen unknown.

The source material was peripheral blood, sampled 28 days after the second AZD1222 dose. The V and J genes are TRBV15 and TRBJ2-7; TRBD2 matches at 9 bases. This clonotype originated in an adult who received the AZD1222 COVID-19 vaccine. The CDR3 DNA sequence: TGTGCCACCAGCAGAGGTGGGACTAGCAGTACCTACGAGCAGTACTTC. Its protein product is CATSRGGTSSTYEQYF.